The 13 T cell receptor beta chains given below trace back to one sample, sequenced in a study of T-cell memory formation after mild COVID-19. Each CDR3 protein is one row after TCRdb ran MiXCR on the 5' RACE reads. In the table there are some 160,000 distinct CDR3 sequences, around 13% of which are singletons. Sequenced input: PBMCs or a T cell subset sorted from them (not recorded which). These receptors were collected from a young man who had mild COVID-19 (a few samples of this study predate the infection). Cell type and time point are not known.

This clonotype came up a few times. This chain uses TRBV5-6 with TRBJ2-5, with D hard to call. Looked up from germline, CDR1 is SGHDT and CDR2 is YYEEEE. The length of the CDR3 is 13 residues. V lost 2 bases to trimming and J lost 3 bases, with 8 bases between them. The CDR3 sequence is CASSFVVEETQYF. In nucleotides, the CDR3 is TGTGCCAGCAGCTTTGTGGTAGAAGAGACCCAGTACTTC.

This clonotype has a handful of counts. Written as DNA, the CDR3 is TGCAGTGCTAGACCCGGACAGTTTCGCAATCAGCCCCAGCATTTT. This encodes CSARPGQFRNQPQHF. This chain connects TRBV20-1 to TRBJ1-5, with D tentatively TRBD1 (6 bases). Trimming cost V 2 bases and J 2 bases, with 13 bases left between them. The CDR3 extends over 15 amino acids. The germline V gene has CDR1 DFQATT and CDR2 SNEGSKA (reference sequence).

The V gene is TRBV9, the J gene TRBJ2-5; D call uncertain. CDR3 size: 16 residues. Trimming cost V 0 bases and J 2 bases, with 14 bases left between them. Germline V gives CDR1 SGDLS, CDR2 YYNGEE. The CDR3 nucleotides read TGTGCCAGCAGCGTAGGTTTAGGTGGAGTTCAAGAGACCCAGTACTTC. Its translation: CASSVGLGGVQETQYF.

The genes are TRBV7-2 and TRBJ2-3; no clear D. This CDR3 is 13 amino acids long. Germline-derived CDR1 and CDR2 are SGHTA and FQGNSA. V gave up 2 bases and J gave up 4 bases, with 7 bases separating them. The CDR3 spells CASSLSPADTQYF. DNA for the CDR3: TGTGCCAGCAGCTTATCACCAGCAGATACGCAGTATTTT. The entire variable domain, with the rest obtained from reference TRBV7-2 and TRBJ2-3, is as follows: GAGVSQSPSNKVTEKGKDVELRCDPISGHTALYWYRQSLGQGLEFLIYFQGNSAPDKSGLPSDRFSAERTGGSVSTLTIQRTQQEDSAVYLCASSLSPADTQYFGPGTRLTVL.

V and J are TRBV5-1 and TRBJ2-5; 9 bases align to TRBD2. V was clipped by 4 bases and J by 2 bases; unmatched bases: 3. Germline loops: CDR1 SGHRS, CDR2 YFSETQ. The CDR3 sequence is 14 residues long. CDR3 protein: CASSAAGGQETQYF. The CDR3 DNA reads as TGCGCCAGCAGCGCGGCGGGGGGGCAAGAGACCCAGTACTTC.

The CDR3 is CASSLPPTSGGAFGTQYF. Written as DNA, the CDR3 is TGTGCCAGCAGCCTCCCCCCGACTAGCGGGGGGGCGTTCGGGACCCAGTACTTC. V and J are TRBV7-2 and TRBJ2-5, with 14 positions matching TRBD2. This CDR3 is built from 18 residues. The germline V gene has CDR1 SGHTA and CDR2 FQGNSA. V shed 5 bases, J shed 7 bases, and the junction held 15 bases outside the gene matches.

The sample holds a few counts of this clonotype. The junction departs from germline at one end; a sequencing error may be responsible. V usage is TRBV7-7 and J usage is TRBJ2-1; 11 positions match TRBD2. The length of the CDR3 is 14 residues. Germline lookup yields CDR1 SSHAT and CDR2 FNYEAQ (reference sequence). CDR3 amino acids: CASSLAGGLDEQFF. CDR3 bases: TGTGCTAGCAGCTTAGCGGGGGGGCTGGATGAGCAGTTCTTC.

This chain joins TRBV7-6 and TRBJ1-1, with TRBD1 as a possible D gene (5 bases). Germline CDR1 reads SGHVS; CDR2 reads FNYEAQ. V lost 5 bases, J lost 0 bases, and 10 bases lay in between. CDR3 length equals 14 residues. CDR3 amino acids: CASSRRQMNTEAFF. The CDR3 DNA sequence: TGTGCCAGCAGCCGTCGACAGATGAACACTGAAGCTTTCTTT.

The CDR3 bases are TGTGCCAGCAGCCAAGACAGGACAATTAACTATGGCTACACCTTC. Its protein is CASSQDRTINYGYTF. The chain joins TRBV4-2 to TRBJ1-2, with a possible D match to TRBD1 (5 bases). Germline assignment: CDR1 LGHNA and CDR2 YNFKEQ. CDR3 length: 15 amino acids. The V end lost 0 bases, the J end lost 1 base, and 9 bases lay between the germline ends.

This clonotype has ten or more counts. The chain is built from TRBV24-1 and TRBJ1-6; 7 bases line up with TRBD1. V lost 12 bases and J lost 3; bases outside the gene matches: 10. CDR1 is KGHDR and CDR2 is SFDVKD in the germline V gene. The CDR3 spans 15 residues. The CDR3 loop is CAGSRDSRYNSPLHF. The CDR3, as DNA: TGTGCCGGATCCCGGGACAGCCGCTATAATTCACCCCTCCACTTT.

This clonotype has a handful of counts. V and J are TRBV5-1 and TRBJ2-1; possibly TRBD2 for D (6 bases). This CDR3 is 15 amino acids long. The germline V gene encodes CDR1 SGHRS and CDR2 YFSETQ. V lost 0 bases to trimming and J lost 4 bases, with 11 bases between them. CDR3 loop: CASSLDGGPYNEQFF. CDR3 in DNA: TGCGCCAGCAGCTTGGACGGGGGACCTTACAATGAGCAGTTCTTC.

This clonotype was picked up many times. The DNA for the CDR3 is TGTGCCAGCAGCCCCCGGGACGGAGGCTACGAGCAGTACTTC. Its translation is CASSPRDGGYEQYF. The chain joins TRBV7-2 to TRBJ2-7; D may match TRBD1 or TRBD2 (5 bases each). The CDR3 is 14 amino acids. Per the germline V gene, CDR1 is SGHTA and CDR2 is FQGNSA. Trimming pared 5 bases from V and 3 bases from J, leaving 14 bases between.

This clonotype was found a few times. This chain uses TRBV12-3 or TRBV12-4 with TRBJ2-5, with D possibly TRBD2 on 7 matching bases. Trimming left V 2 bases short and J 10 bases short, with 17 bases between. The CDR3 has 14 amino acids. The DNA for the CDR3 is TGTGCCAGCAGTTTAACCGGCCCGAGGGGGGGCCAGTACTTC. It translates to CASSLTGPRGGQYF.